A selection of T cell receptor beta chains follows, all from one sample in a study of T cells in localized non-small cell lung cancer. Here immunoSEQ multiplex PCR was the method, and the copy in TCRdb shows in-frame clones only, minus some. The profile covers nearly 25,000 clones, with more than 85% appearing a single time and nearly 15% taken by the ten largest. This specimen consisted of peripheral blood, obtained before any cancer treatment. These receptors came from a man aged 35 to 69 with stage III squamous cell lung carcinoma. CDR3s include the opening cysteine and the closing phenylalanine or tryptophan. A D gene is named only where the DNA matches it firmly. Only part of the rows carry a size: once, few, many, or a class if the clone is expanded.

V	D	J	size	CDR3	DNA
TRBV18	TRBD1	TRBJ1-1	.	CASSTPGQTEAFF	TGTGCCAGCTCAACTCCGGGACAGACTGAAGCTTTCTTT
TRBV5-7	.	TRBJ1-2	.	CASSPDENYGYTF	TGTGCCAGCAGTCCGGACGAGAACTATGGCTACACCTTC
TRBV19	TRBD1	TRBJ2-3	.	CASSRQGRNTDTQYF	TGTGCCAGTAGTAGACAGGGGCGAAACACAGATACGCAGTATTTT
TRBV5-5	.	TRBJ2-5	.	CASSSTYRAPQETQYF	TGTGCCAGCAGCTCGACCTACAGGGCGCCGCAAGAGACCCAGTACTTC
TRBV19	TRBD2	TRBJ2-1	.	CASSIDGRGAEQFF	TGTGCCAGTAGTATAGACGGGAGGGGTGCTGAGCAGTTCTTC
TRBV10-3	TRBD1	TRBJ2-7	.	CAISAGTAYEQYF	TGTGCCATCAGTGCCGGGACAGCCTACGAGCAGTACTTC
TRBV10-3	.	TRBJ1-1	once	CAIRPTEDNTEAFF	TGTGCCATCAGACCTACAGAAGACAACACTGAAGCTTTCTTT
TRBV28	TRBD1	TRBJ2-7	.	CASSPQGASYEQYF	TGTGCCAGCAGTCCCCAGGGGGCGTCCTACGAGCAGTACTTC
TRBV6-1	.	TRBJ2-1	.	CASTGLVGEQFF	TGTGCCAGTACAGGGTTAGTGGGTGAGCAGTTCTTC
TRBV9	.	TRBJ1-2	.	CASSVGRGNYGYTF	TGTGCCAGCAGCGTAGGCAGGGGAAACTATGGCTACACCTTC
TRBV4-3	TRBD2	TRBJ2-5	.	CASSQDYLAGGREETQYF	TGCGCCAGCAGCCAAGATTACCTAGCGGGAGGGCGAGAAGAGACCCAGTACTTC
TRBV18	.	TRBJ2-7	.	CASSPPTDTYEQYF	TGTGCCAGCTCACCACCGACAGATACCTACGAGCAGTACTTC
TRBV6-5	TRBD1	TRBJ1-2	.	CASSSTRGTSYGYTF	TGTGCCAGCAGTTCGACCAGGGGGACTAGTTATGGCTACACCTTC
TRBV5-1	TRBD1	TRBJ2-1	.	CASSPRPGQGAHNEQFF	TGCGCCAGCAGCCCGAGACCGGGACAGGGGGCCCACAATGAGCAGTTCTTC
TRBV19	TRBD1	TRBJ2-3	.	CAIQDRVTDTQYF	TGTGCCATCCAGGACAGGGTAACAGATACGCAGTATTTT
TRBV5-4	TRBD1	TRBJ1-1	.	CASSLASTGGYTEAFF	TGTGCCAGCAGCTTGGCTTCGACAGGGGGCTACACTGAAGCTTTCTTT
TRBV6-5	.	TRBJ2-7	.	CASSYGARGYEQYF	TGTGCCAGCAGTTACGGCGCTAGAGGTTACGAGCAGTACTTC
TRBV19	TRBD2	TRBJ2-1	.	CASQKGEGTGEQFF	TGTGCCAGCCAAAAAGGGGAGGGGACCGGTGAGCAGTTCTTC
TRBV28	TRBD1	TRBJ2-5	.	CASSLWTSGTAQETQYF	TGTGCCAGCAGTTTATGGACCTCCGGGACAGCCCAAGAGACCCAGTACTTC
TRBV2	TRBD1	TRBJ1-1	.	CASRGQGRTEAFF	TGTGCCAGCAGGGGACAGGGGAGGACTGAAGCTTTCTTT
TRBV2	.	TRBJ1-1	.	CASSEGVRQSEAFF	TGTGCCAGCAGTGAAGGGGTTCGGCAGTCTGAAGCTTTCTTT
TRBV2	.	TRBJ2-4	.	CASSELALAKNIQYF	TGTGCCAGCAGTGAATTAGCTCTAGCCAAAAACATTCAGTACTTC
TRBV7-2	TRBD2	TRBJ2-1	.	CASSWTSGLYNEQFF	TGTGCCAGCAGCTGGACTAGCGGGCTGTACAATGAGCAGTTCTTC
TRBV6-5	.	TRBJ2-7	.	CASSQNPAREQYF	TGTGCCAGCAGCCAGAACCCTGCCCGGGAGCAGTACTTC
TRBV10-3	TRBD2	TRBJ2-3	.	CAISGETSGGGDTQYF	TGTGCCATCAGTGGGGAGACTAGCGGGGGTGGAGATACGCAGTATTTT
TRBV28	TRBD1	TRBJ2-7	.	CASSLGTGPYEQYF	TGTGCCAGCAGTTTAGGGACAGGGCCATACGAGCAGTACTTC
TRBV5-6	.	TRBJ2-2	.	CASSHSQQALNTGELFF	TGTGCCAGCAGCCACTCACAACAGGCCCTGAACACCGGGGAGCTGTTTTTT
TRBV30	.	TRBJ1-2	.	CAWSGSGQVPSGYGHTF	TGTGCCTGGAGTGGGTCGGGCCAGGTACCCTCGGGGTATGGCCACACCTTC
TRBV18	.	TRBJ1-2	medium-sized	CASSPQNGLAGYTF	TGTGCCAGCTCACCACAAAACGGCTTGGCTGGCTACACCTTC
TRBV19	.	TRBJ2-2	.	CASSIRGGTATNTGELFF	TGTGCCAGTAGTATCAGAGGGGGGACGGCGACGAACACCGGGGAGCTGTTTTTT
TRBV9	TRBD1	TRBJ1-1	.	CASSEGAGYTEAFF	TGTGCCAGCAGCGAGGGGGCAGGGTACACTGAAGCTTTCTTT
TRBV7-8	.	TRBJ2-3	.	CASSLASTDTQYF	TGTGCCAGCAGCTTAGCTAGCACAGATACGCAGTATTTT
TRBV10-3	.	TRBJ1-5	.	CAISETGDGPQHF	TGTGCCATCAGTGAGACGGGCGATGGGCCCCAGCATTTT
TRBV28	TRBD1	TRBJ1-2	.	CASSFPDRGASYGYTF	TGTGCCAGCAGTTTCCCGGACAGGGGGGCCTCCTATGGCTACACCTTC
TRBV2	TRBD2	TRBJ2-3	.	CASRPSSGGTDTQYF	TGTGCCAGCAGACCTTCTAGCGGAGGCACAGATACGCAGTATTTT
TRBV19	TRBD1	TRBJ2-3	.	CASSTWTGGITDTQYF	TGTGCCAGTAGTACATGGACAGGGGGGATCACAGATACGCAGTATTTT
TRBV29-1	.	TRBJ2-7	.	CSVVDAVSYEQYF	TGCAGCGTCGTGGACGCCGTCTCCTACGAGCAGTACTTC
TRBV18	TRBD2	TRBJ2-7	.	CASSPGGGSGYEQYF	TGTGCCAGCTCACCAGGCGGCGGGAGTGGCTACGAGCAGTACTTC
TRBV7-2	.	TRBJ1-1	once	CASSLEGTTNTEAFF	TGTGCCAGCAGCTTAGAAGGGACAACGAACACTGAAGCTTTCTTT
TRBV5-6	TRBD1	TRBJ2-5	.	CASRTGTGPRGVQETQYF	TGTGCCAGCAGGACCGGGACAGGGCCCCGGGGAGTCCAAGAGACCCAGTACTTC
TRBV7-2	TRBD2	TRBJ2-1	once	CASSSLGAGVSNEQFF	TGTGCCAGCAGCTCCCTCGGGGCGGGAGTTTCGAATGAGCAGTTCTTC
TRBV4-3	.	TRBJ2-5	few	CASSPSHPLRETQYF	TGCGCCAGCAGCCCGTCCCATCCCCTCCGAGAGACCCAGTACTTC
TRBV5-1	TRBD1	TRBJ2-1	.	CASSKAGGDEQFF	TGCGCCAGCAGCAAAGCAGGGGGCGATGAGCAGTTCTTC
TRBV19	TRBD1	TRBJ2-5	.	CASSQGWAGGREETQYF	TGTGCCAGTAGCCAAGGTTGGGCAGGGGGCAGGGAAGAGACCCAGTACTTC
TRBV5-1	.	TRBJ1-1	once	CASETQPGTVGEAFF	TGCGCCAGCGAAACCCAACCAGGAACCGTGGGTGAAGCTTTCTTT
TRBV5-4	TRBD2	TRBJ2-1	.	CASSIGTSGTLYNEQFF	TGTGCCAGCAGCATTGGGACTAGCGGGACTTTATACAATGAGCAGTTCTTC
TRBV6-1	.	TRBJ2-5	.	CASSESEQETQYF	TGTGCCAGCAGTGAAAGTGAACAAGAGACCCAGTACTTC
TRBV5-1	TRBD2	TRBJ2-5	.	CASSPRGRTSDQETQYF	TGCGCCAGCAGCCCCCGGGGGCGGACTAGCGACCAAGAGACCCAGTACTTC
TRBV5-4	TRBD2	TRBJ2-5	.	CASSSGGISGETQYF	TGTGCCAGCAGTTCGGGAGGGATCTCAGGGGAGACCCAGTACTTC
TRBV9	.	TRBJ2-5	once	CASSPRGTALGETQYF	TGTGCCAGCAGCCCGCGAGGGACGGCGCTAGGTGAGACCCAGTACTTC